This TCR beta chain was obtained from a study of T cell responses to AZD1222 COVID-19 vaccine. General observations from the study: Repertoire samples came only from after the peak T cell response. Increased Spike-specific TCR breadth and depth were observed after two AZD1222 doses. Of spike-specific TCRs, nearly half reportedly target regions left unmutated in variants. Across the whole spike, CD4 TCRs peaked at regions 160-218 and 743-854.

This clone has just one count. Its specificity is not known. The protocol was immunoSEQ multiplex PCR, while the TCRdb copy is restricted to in-frame clones and leaves out a portion. This table has about 180,000 clones, about 93% appearing once. From germline, CDR1 is LNHDA and CDR2 SQIVND (reference sequence). The V gene lost 8 bases and the J gene lost 7 bases, with 18 bases spanning the gap. This CDR3 spans 15 amino acids. This receptor was identified in an adult who received the MenACWY meningococcal vaccine as a control. The chain joins TRBV19 to TRBJ1-6; D is possibly TRBD1 (6 bases). Sequencing was performed on peripheral blood, taken 28 days after the second dose of the MenACWY control vaccine. CDR3 in amino acids: CASESGGSANSPLHF. CDR3 DNA: TGTGCCAGTGAAAGCGGGGGCAGCGCGAATTCACCCCTCCACTTT.